This T cell receptor (beta chain) was sequenced in a study of blood T cell repertoires in COVID-19. The authors' processing: Estimation of nucleated cell counts was performed using reference gene primer amplification. Using immunoSEQ multiplex PCR, the repertoire was profiled, and TCRdb retains in-frame clones only, with some absent. V and J calls and clone size are those listed in that table; D and trimming were worked out from the DNA. The sample lists a few hundred thousand clones, around 89% occurring once. Germline CDR1 MGHRA, CDR2 YSYEKL. Between the trimmed V and J ends, which lost 4 bases and 3 bases, there was a span of 10 bases. The CDR3 is 13 residues long.

This TCR derives from a woman between 25 and 40 years old who had recovered from COVID-19. The sample taken for sequencing was PBMCs or T cells enriched from blood (not recorded which). This chain uses TRBV4-1 with TRBJ2-7; D is undetermined. CDR3 in DNA: TGCGCCAGCAGCCCCTATGACTTCTACGAGCAGTACTTC. This encodes CASSPYDFYEQYF.